This T cell receptor beta chain was found in a study of blood T cells in healthy people across ages. Overall study findings and caveats: Unsorted PBMCs ruled out conclusive naive versus antigen-experienced comparison.

A second PCR of about 7 to 12 cycles used a sample-barcoded 5' primer and a J-beta primer mix. TCRdb redid the calling of the 5' RACE reads with MiXCR, one entry per CDR3 protein. The sample carries over 950,000 distinct CDR3 sequences, 51% recorded once. V lost 4 bases to trimming and J lost 4 bases; unmatched junction nucleotides: 9. This CDR3 contains 16 residues. Germline loops: CDR1 MNHEY, CDR2 SMNVEV (reference sequence). On this clonotype itself: Its antigen is currently unknown.

The chain carries TRBV27 and TRBJ2-3; 9 bases agree with TRBD1. The sequenced material came from blood. This TCR was recovered from an older woman in good health. This CDR3 reads CASSSQGQGRADTQYF. The CDR3 DNA follows: TGTGCCAGCAGTTCCCAGGGACAGGGTAGGGCAGATACGCAGTATTTT.